These 6 T cell receptor beta chains were sequenced from one sample in a study of blood T cells in healthy people across ages. Sample-barcoded 5' priming and a J-beta primer mix drove a second PCR of about 6 to 11 cycles. TCRdb reprocessed the 5' RACE reads via MiXCR and lists one record per CDR3 protein. The sample lists some 1.4 million distinct CDR3 sequences; around two fifths were seen once. Material: blood. These TCRs come from a young woman in good health.

This rearrangement joins TRBV7-9 to TRBJ2-5, with TRBD2 matching over 15 bases. V was pared by 5 bases and J by 0 bases, with 4 bases of the junction left unmatched. Germline V gives CDR1 SEHNR, CDR2 FQNEAQ (reference sequence). This CDR3 is 17 amino acids long. CDR3 DNA sequence: TGTGCCAGCAGCCCCGGGACTAGCGGGGGGTACCAAGAGACCCAGTACTTC. Encoded protein: CASSPGTSGGYQETQYF.

CDR3 sequence: CASRGREWDQPQHF. CDR3 sequence (DNA): TGTGCCAGCCGAGGAAGGGAATGGGATCAGCCCCAGCATTTT. This chain connects TRBV7-8 to TRBJ1-5; D remains unclear. Deletions cut 8 bases from V and 5 bases from J, with 16 bases between. CDR1 and CDR2 from the germline V gene are SGHVS and FQNEAQ. The CDR3 extends over 14 amino acids.

The J gene is TRBJ2-7, the V gene TRBV6-5, with D tentatively TRBD2 (6 bases). The length of the CDR3 is 12 residues. The germline V gene has CDR1 MNHEY and CDR2 SVGAGI. V lost 8 bases and J 12 bases, leaving 20 bases between the germline ends. DNA for the CDR3: TGTGCCAGCCGAGGGGAAGGCGGGGTTACGTACTTC. Translating it yields CASRGEGGVTYF.

This rearrangement joins TRBV10-3 to TRBJ2-2; 8 nucleotides match TRBD2. This CDR3 is built from 14 residues. Per the germline V gene, CDR1 is ENHRY and CDR2 is SYGVKD. V lost 7 bases and J lost 3; bases outside the gene matches: 4. In DNA, the CDR3 is TGTGCCATCAAAGCGGGGGAAGACACCGGGGAGCTGTTTTTT. It encodes CAIKAGEDTGELFF.

The chain is built from TRBV6-5 and TRBJ1-2, with TRBD1 as a possible D gene (5 bases). The CDR3 is 15 residues long. Germline CDR1 and CDR2: MNHEY and SVGAGI. The V end was cut by 7 bases, the J end by 2 bases, with 17 bases between. The CDR3: CASTLTAGSNYGYTF. The CDR3 DNA is TGTGCCAGCACCTTAACGGCAGGGTCAAACTATGGCTACACCTTC.

This chain connects TRBV6-5 to TRBJ1-4; D remains unclear. Between the trimmed V and J ends, which lost 8 bases and 6 bases, there was a span of 19 bases. The CDR3 consists of 15 residues. Germline values: CDR1 MNHEY, CDR2 SVGAGI. CDR3: CASGPSRGLYEKLFF. The CDR3 nucleotides read TGTGCCAGCGGCCCAAGTAGAGGCTTGTATGAAAAACTGTTTTTT.